The 5 T cell receptor beta chains presented below share a single source sample, sequenced in a study of STAT3 mutations in large granular lymphocyte leukemia. Their antigens remain unidentified. The protocol was immunoSEQ multiplex PCR, while the TCRdb copy is restricted to in-frame clones and leaves out a portion. Of more than 25,000 clones detected, over 65% appear once; the ten largest clones hold 30%. Study findings and constraints: In T-cell large granular lymphocyte leukemia, about half of patients showed multiple immunodominant subclonotypes.

Input material: peripheral blood mononuclear cells. All receptors derive from a woman aged 50 to 60 with T-cell large granular lymphocyte leukemia. Some clones in this sample may be carry-over from other donors' samples.

This clone was recorded only once. This sequence joins TRBV7-9 and TRBJ2-7; perhaps TRBD1 as D (5 bases). Trimming removed 4 bases from V and 0 bases from J, with 10 bases in between. CDR3 length equals 14 residues. The germline CDR1 and CDR2 sequences are SEHNR and FQNEAQ (reference sequence). The CDR3 DNA reads as TGTGCCAGCAGCTCCCGACAGAGCTCCTACGAGCAGTACTTC. Amino acids: CASSSRQSSYEQYF.

The rearrangement links TRBV30 to TRBJ2-7; TRBD2 agrees at 10 bases. There are 17 residues in the CDR3. CDR1 and CDR2 from the germline V gene are GTSNPN and SVGIG (reference sequence). The V and J ends lost 0 bases and 4 bases, in that order; junction bases with no gene match: 12. CDR3 sequence: CAWSVSFWASGSYEQYF. The CDR3 DNA is TGTGCCTGGAGTGTAAGTTTTTGGGCTAGCGGGAGTTACGAGCAGTACTTC.

The J gene is TRBJ2-5, the V gene TRBV5-4; 9 nucleotides agree with TRBD2. Germline V gene data show CDR1 as SGHNT and CDR2 as YYREEE (reference sequence). Germline trimming cut 3 bases from V and 5 bases from J; bases unmatched to any gene: 2. This CDR3 comprises 13 residues. DNA of the CDR3: TGTGCCAGCAGCTCTAGCGGGACGGAGACCCAGTACTTC. It codes for CASSSSGTETQYF.

This clone was observed a handful of times. This chain connects TRBV5-5 to TRBJ1-2; the D gene is possibly TRBD1 (5 bases). V lost 0 bases and J 4 bases, leaving 13 bases between the germline ends. The CDR3 consists of 15 residues. CDR1 SGHKS and CDR2 YYEKEE come from the germline V gene (reference sequence). CDR3 amino acids: CASSLVPGTSYGYTF. CDR3 DNA sequence: TGTGCCAGCAGCTTGGTTCCCGGGACGAGCTATGGCTACACCTTC.

This clone was recorded a few times. The chain recombines TRBV4-1 with TRBJ1-5, with a weak D call TRBD1 (5 bases). The CDR3 is made up of 15 amino acids. The germline V gene has CDR1 MGHRA and CDR2 YSYEKL. With 1 base removed from V and 3 bases from J, the gap between germline ends came to 10 bases. The CDR3 DNA reads as TGCGCCAGCAGCCAAGGGCAGGGCCCCAATCAGCCCCAGCATTTT. Amino acid sequence: CASSQGQGPNQPQHF.